The rows below give T cell receptor beta chains drawn from one sample of a study of blood T cell repertoires in COVID-19. Profiled with immunoSEQ multiplex PCR; TCRdb holds only in-frame clones, not every one. This repertoire shows 63,000 or so clones, roughly four fifths found once; its top ten account for about two fifths. What was sequenced was peripheral blood. These receptors were collected from a human donor in a cohort sampled during active COVID-19. The CDR3 runs from the conserved cysteine through the conserved F or W. A D gene is named only where the DNA matches it firmly. Size is omitted from some rows. Given values are once, few, many or a class for expanded clones.

-,TRBV6-1,TRBJ2-5,TRBD2,TGTGCCAGCAGTGATCCCGCGGGGGGGCACGAGACCCAGTACTTC,CASSDPAGGHETQYF
-,TRBV29-1,TRBJ2-1,TRBD1,TGCAGCGTCAGGGGACAGGGCAATGAGCAGTTCTTC,CSVRGQGNEQFF
-,TRBV9,TRBJ2-3,TRBD2,TGTGCCAGCAGCGTAGGGCTAGCGGGGGTAGGGGATACGCAGTATTTT,CASSVGLAGVGDTQYF
few,TRBV12-5,TRBJ2-1,TRBD2,TGTGCTAGTGGTTTCTCTAGCGGGGCCCTCTCCTACAATGAGCAGTTCTTC,CASGFSSGALSYNEQFF
-,TRBV19,TRBJ2-7,-,TGTGCCAGTAGTATGAGAGGGGGATCCTACGAGCAGTACTTC,CASSMRGGSYEQYF
-,TRBV18,TRBJ2-5,TRBD1,TGTGCCAGCTCAAAACGACAGGGTCTTAACCAAGAGACCCAGTACTTC,CASSKRQGLNQETQYF
-,TRBV3-1/TRBV3-2,TRBJ2-2,TRBD2,TGTGCCAGCCTTTCTAGCGGCGGGGAGCTGTTTTTT,CASLSSGGELFF
-,TRBV21-1,TRBJ1-5,-,TGTGCCAGCGGACAGGGGCAGCCCCAGCATTTT,CASGQGQPQHF
-,TRBV19,TRBJ2-1,-,TGTGCCAGTAGCCTCGGGATGCGGCCCAACAATGAGCAGTTCTTC,CASSLGMRPNNEQFF
-,TRBV18,TRBJ2-3,-,TGTGCCAGCTCACCTCTCGTAGATACGCAGTATTTT,CASSPLVDTQYF
many,TRBV7-9,TRBJ2-7,-,TGTGCCAGCAGCTTATTGGGGCAGGGGATGACCTACGAGCAGTACTTC,CASSLLGQGMTYEQYF
-,TRBV9,TRBJ1-2,-,TGTGCCAGCAGCGGAGGACAGAACTATGGCTACACCTTC,CASSGGQNYGYTF
-,TRBV4-1,TRBJ2-3,TRBD1,TGCGCCAGCAGCCAAGTAGGGACAGGGGGCACAGATACGCAGTATTTT,CASSQVGTGGTDTQYF
-,TRBV12-3/TRBV12-4,TRBJ2-1,-,TGTGCCAGCAGCCTATCGTCCCCCAATGAGCAGTTCTTC,CASSLSSPNEQFF
once,TRBV28,TRBJ1-1,-,TGTGCCAGCAGCTCCCGAAGCGGGGCTTTCTTT,CASSSRSGAFF
once,TRBV30,TRBJ2-1,TRBD2,TGTGCCTGGAGCCAGGGACTAGGCGAGGAGCAGTTCTTC,CAWSQGLGEEQFF
few,TRBV15,TRBJ1-5,TRBD1,TGTGCCACCACCCAGATGAGGACAGGTAATCAGCCCCAGCATTTT,CATTQMRTGNQPQHF
-,TRBV5-4,TRBJ2-2,TRBD1,TGTGCCAGCAGCTTGGCGGTGACAGGGACCCTGAACACCGGGGAGCTGTTTTTT,CASSLAVTGTLNTGELFF
-,TRBV7-6,TRBJ2-3,TRBD2,TGTGCCAGCAGCCGTGCGGGGGCTAGCGGGAGGAGCACAGATACGCAGTATTTT,CASSRAGASGRSTDTQYF
-,TRBV11-2,TRBJ1-4,-,TGTGCCAGCAGCACGATGCAGACTAATGAAAAACTGTTTTTT,CASSTMQTNEKLFF
-,TRBV2,TRBJ1-2,-,TGTGCCAGCAGTGGGGCCTCCGGCCCAAACTATGGCTACACCTTC,CASSGASGPNYGYTF
-,TRBV2,TRBJ1-1,-,TGTGCCAGCGGGAGGGGAACTGAAGCTTTCTTT,CASGRGTEAFF
-,TRBV6-6,TRBJ1-4,-,TGTGCCAGCAGTTTTGGGCCAGAAGGATATGAAAAACTGTTTTTT,CASSFGPEGYEKLFF
-,TRBV30,TRBJ1-2,TRBD1,TGTGCCTGGAGTTTATCAGGGGGGTATGGCTACACCTTC,CAWSLSGGYGYTF